Presented here are 2 T cell receptor beta chains from one specimen sequenced in a study of blood T cell repertoires in COVID-19. Generated by immunoSEQ multiplex PCR, the TCRdb table keeps only in-frame clones and is missing some. The sample lists almost 200,000 clones; roughly nine tenths were seen once. Sequenced sample: peripheral blood. Source of these receptors: a woman aged 70-85 years with acute or convalescent COVID-19.

The rearrangement uses TRBV7-3 and TRBJ2-2; TRBD2 aligns across 11 bases. This CDR3 is 18 amino acids long. Germline CDR1 is SGHTA and CDR2 is FQGTGA. V lost 5 bases to trimming and J lost 5 bases; unmatched junction nucleotides: 13. CDR3 in DNA: TGTGCCAGCAGCCTACTCCCCAGGGGACTAGCGGATACCGGGGAGCTGTTTTTT. It codes for CASSLLPRGLADTGELFF.

V usage is TRBV6-5 and J usage is TRBJ2-5, with a weak D call TRBD2 (5 bases). Trimming left V 0 bases short and J 1 base short, with 6 bases between. Per the germline V gene, CDR1 is MNHEY and CDR2 is SVGAGI. This CDR3 comprises 14 residues. The CDR3 sequence is CASSYSSAQETQYF. The CDR3 DNA sequence: TGTGCCAGCAGTTACTCTAGCGCCCAAGAGACCCAGTACTTC.